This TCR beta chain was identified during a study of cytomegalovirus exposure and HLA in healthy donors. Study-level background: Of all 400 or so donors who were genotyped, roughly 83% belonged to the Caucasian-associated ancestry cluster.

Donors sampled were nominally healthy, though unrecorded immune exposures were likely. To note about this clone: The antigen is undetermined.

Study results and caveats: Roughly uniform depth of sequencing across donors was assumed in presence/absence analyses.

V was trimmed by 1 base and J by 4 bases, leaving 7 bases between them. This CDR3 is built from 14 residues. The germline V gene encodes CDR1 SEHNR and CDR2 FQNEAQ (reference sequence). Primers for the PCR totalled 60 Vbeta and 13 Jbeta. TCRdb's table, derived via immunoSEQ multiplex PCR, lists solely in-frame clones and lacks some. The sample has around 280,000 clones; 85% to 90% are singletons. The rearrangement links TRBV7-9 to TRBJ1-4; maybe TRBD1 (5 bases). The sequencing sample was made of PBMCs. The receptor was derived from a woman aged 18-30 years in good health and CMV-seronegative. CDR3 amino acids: CASSLGGLNEKLFF. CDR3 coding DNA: TGTGCCAGCAGCTTAGGGGGACTTAATGAAAAACTGTTTTTT.